The entry below describes one TCR beta chain. In the original analysis: Amplification of reference gene primers was used by the study to estimate nucleated cell counts. Clones were read by immunoSEQ multiplex PCR, and TCRdb kept only the in-frame ones, dropping some. V, J and clone size derive from that table, while D and trimming were established from the DNA sequence. The sample holds fewer than 350,000 clones, about 76% seen once. This specimen belongs to a study of blood T cell repertoires in COVID-19. Study-level information: The United States, Italy and Spain supplied acute and convalescent COVID-19 samples. The cDNA or gDNA used as material had been derived from T cells, B-cell-depleted T cells, or PBMCs.

CDR1 and CDR2 from the germline V gene are SGHVS and FNYEAQ. The CDR3 sequence is 15 residues long. V gave up 3 bases and J gave up 3 bases; unmatched junction bases: 5. The genes are TRBV7-6 and TRBJ2-3, with 8 bases matching TRBD1. Sample: peripheral blood. This receptor was taken from a woman aged 55-70 years with active or convalescent COVID-19. CDR3 sequence (DNA): TGTGCCAGCAGCTTTTATCAGGGGGCAACAGATACGCAGTATTTT. This translates into CASSFYQGATDTQYF.